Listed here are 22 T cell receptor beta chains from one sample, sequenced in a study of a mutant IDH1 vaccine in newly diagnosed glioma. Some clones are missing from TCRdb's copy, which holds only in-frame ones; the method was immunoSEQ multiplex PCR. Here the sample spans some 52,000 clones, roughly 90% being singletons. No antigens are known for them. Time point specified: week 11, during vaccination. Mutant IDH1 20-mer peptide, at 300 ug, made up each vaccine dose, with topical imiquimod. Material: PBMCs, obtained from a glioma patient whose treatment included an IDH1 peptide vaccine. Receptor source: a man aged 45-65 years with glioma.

CDR3 sequence (DNA): TGTGCCAGTAGTATAGCAGGGACAGGGTCCCACGAGCAGTACTTC. Protein sequence: CASSIAGTGSHEQYF. The chain couples TRBV19 to TRBJ2-7; the match to TRBD1 covers 9 bases. The CDR3 totals 15 residues. Germline values: CDR1 LNHDA, CDR2 SQIVND (reference sequence). The ends lost 1 base at V and 5 bases at J; junction bases unmatched: 6.

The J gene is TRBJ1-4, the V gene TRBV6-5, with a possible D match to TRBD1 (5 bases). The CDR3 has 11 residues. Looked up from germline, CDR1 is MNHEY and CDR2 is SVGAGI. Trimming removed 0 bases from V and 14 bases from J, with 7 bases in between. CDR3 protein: CASSYSGTLFF. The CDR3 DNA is TGTGCCAGCAGTTACTCTGGGACCCTGTTTTTT.

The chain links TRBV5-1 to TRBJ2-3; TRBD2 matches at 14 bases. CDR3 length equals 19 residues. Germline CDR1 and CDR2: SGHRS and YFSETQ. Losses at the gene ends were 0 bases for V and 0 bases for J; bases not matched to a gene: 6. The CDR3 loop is CASSLGLAGGPLSTDTQYF. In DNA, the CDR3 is TGCGCCAGCAGCTTGGGACTAGCGGGAGGGCCCTTAAGCACAGATACGCAGTATTTT. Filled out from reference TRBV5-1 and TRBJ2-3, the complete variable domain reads KAGVTQTPRYLIKTRGQQVTLSCSPISGHRSVSWYQQTPGQGLQFLFEYFSETQRNKGNFPGRFSGRQFSNSRSEMNVSTLELGDSALYLCASSLGLAGGPLSTDTQYFGPGTRLTVL.

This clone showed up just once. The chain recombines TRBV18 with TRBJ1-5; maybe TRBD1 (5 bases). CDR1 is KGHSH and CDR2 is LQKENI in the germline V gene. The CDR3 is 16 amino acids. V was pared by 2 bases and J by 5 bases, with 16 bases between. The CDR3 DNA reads TGTGCCAGCTCACCAGTTGCAGGCGGGGGGGATCAGCCCCAGCATTTT. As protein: CASSPVAGGGDQPQHF.

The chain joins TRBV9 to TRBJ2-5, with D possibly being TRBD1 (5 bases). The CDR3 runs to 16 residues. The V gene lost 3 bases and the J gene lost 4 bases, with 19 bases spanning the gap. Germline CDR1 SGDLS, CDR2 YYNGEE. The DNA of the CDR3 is TGTGCCAGCAGCGCGAGCACGAAGGGGCTTGCAGAGACCCAGTACTTC. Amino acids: CASSASTKGLAETQYF.

The CDR3 protein is CASSGTRQGTPLHF. DNA for the CDR3: TGTGCCAGCAGTGGAACAAGACAGGGTACACCCCTCCACTTT. The J gene is TRBJ1-6, the V gene TRBV25-1; 7 nucleotides align to TRBD1. J lost 11 bases, V lost 4 bases, and 8 bases had no gene match. From germline, CDR1 is MGHDK and CDR2 SYGVNS. The CDR3 loop spans 14 amino acids.

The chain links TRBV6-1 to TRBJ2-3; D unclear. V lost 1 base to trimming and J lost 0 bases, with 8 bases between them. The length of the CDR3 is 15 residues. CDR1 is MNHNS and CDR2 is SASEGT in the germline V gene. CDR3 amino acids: CASSEGTPSTDTQYF. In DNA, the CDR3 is TGTGCCAGCAGTGAAGGGACCCCTAGCACAGATACGCAGTATTTT.

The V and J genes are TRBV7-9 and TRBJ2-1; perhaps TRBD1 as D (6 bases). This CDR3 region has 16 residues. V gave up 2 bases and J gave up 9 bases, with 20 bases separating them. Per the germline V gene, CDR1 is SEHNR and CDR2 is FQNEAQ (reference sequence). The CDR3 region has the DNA TGTGCCAGCAGCTTAATGGGGGCAAGCTTTCTCGGTGAGCAGTTCTTC. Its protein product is CASSLMGASFLGEQFF.

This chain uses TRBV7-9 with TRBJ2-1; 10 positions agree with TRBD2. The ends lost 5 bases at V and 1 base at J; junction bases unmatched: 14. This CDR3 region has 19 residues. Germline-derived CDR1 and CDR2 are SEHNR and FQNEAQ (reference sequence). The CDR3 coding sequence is TGTGCCAGCAGCCCTAGCCCTAGGGCTAGCGGGAGATCCTACAATGAGCAGTTCTTC. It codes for CASSPSPRASGRSYNEQFF. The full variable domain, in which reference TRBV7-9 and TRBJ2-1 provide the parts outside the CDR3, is DTGVSQNPRHKITKRGQNVTFRCDPISEHNRLYWYRQTLGQGPEFLTYFQNEAQLEKSRLLSDRFSAERPKGSFSTLEIQRTEQGDSAMYLCASSPSPRASGRSYNEQFFGPGTRLTVL.

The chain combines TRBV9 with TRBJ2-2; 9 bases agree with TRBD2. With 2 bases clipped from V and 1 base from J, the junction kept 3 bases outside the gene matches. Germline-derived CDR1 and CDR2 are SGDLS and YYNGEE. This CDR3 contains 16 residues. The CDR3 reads CASSVQLAGNTGELFF. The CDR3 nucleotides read TGTGCCAGCAGCGTTCAACTAGCGGGGAACACCGGGGAGCTGTTTTTT.

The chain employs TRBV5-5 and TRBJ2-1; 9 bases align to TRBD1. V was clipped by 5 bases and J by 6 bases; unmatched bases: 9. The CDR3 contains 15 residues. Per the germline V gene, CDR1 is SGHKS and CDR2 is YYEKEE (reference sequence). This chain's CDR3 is CASSWGQGIFNEQFF. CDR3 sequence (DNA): TGTGCCAGCAGTTGGGGACAGGGTATATTCAATGAGCAGTTCTTC.

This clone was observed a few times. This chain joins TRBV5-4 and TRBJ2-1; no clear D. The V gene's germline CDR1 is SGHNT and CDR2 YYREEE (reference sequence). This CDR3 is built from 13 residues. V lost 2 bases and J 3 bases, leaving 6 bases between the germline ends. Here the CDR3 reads CASSLTVYNEQFF. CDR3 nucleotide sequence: TGTGCCAGCAGCTTAACTGTCTACAATGAGCAGTTCTTC.

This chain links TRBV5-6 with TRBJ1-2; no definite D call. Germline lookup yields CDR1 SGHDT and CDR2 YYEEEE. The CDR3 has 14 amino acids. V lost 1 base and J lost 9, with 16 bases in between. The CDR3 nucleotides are TGTGCCAGCAGCTTGCCGGACGGCCTTCCAAGCTACACCTTC. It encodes CASSLPDGLPSYTF.

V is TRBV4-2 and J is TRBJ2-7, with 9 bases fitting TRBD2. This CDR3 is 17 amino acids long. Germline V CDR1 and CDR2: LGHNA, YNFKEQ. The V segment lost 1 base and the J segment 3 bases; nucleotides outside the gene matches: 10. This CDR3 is CASSQAPGKRGVYEQYF. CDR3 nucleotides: TGTGCCAGCAGCCAAGCCCCGGGAAAGCGGGGGGTCTACGAGCAGTACTTC.

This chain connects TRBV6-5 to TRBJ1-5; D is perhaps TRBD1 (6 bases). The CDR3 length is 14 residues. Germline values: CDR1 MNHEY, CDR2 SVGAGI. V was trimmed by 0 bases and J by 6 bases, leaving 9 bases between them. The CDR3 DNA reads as TGTGCCAGCAGTTACTCACAGGGCGGTCAGCCCCAGCATTTT. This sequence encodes CASSYSQGGQPQHF.

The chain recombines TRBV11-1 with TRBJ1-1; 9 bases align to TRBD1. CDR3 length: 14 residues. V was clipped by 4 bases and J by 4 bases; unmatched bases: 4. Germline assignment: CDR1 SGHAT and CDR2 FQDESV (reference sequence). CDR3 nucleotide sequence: TGTGCCAGCAGCTCCGACAGGGGGGGCACTGAAGCTTTCTTT. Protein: CASSSDRGGTEAFF.

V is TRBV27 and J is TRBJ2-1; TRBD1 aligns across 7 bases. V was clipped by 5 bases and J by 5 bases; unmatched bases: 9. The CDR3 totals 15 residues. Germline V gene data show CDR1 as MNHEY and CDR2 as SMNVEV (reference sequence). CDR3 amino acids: CASSPATGLNNEQFF. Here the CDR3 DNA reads TGTGCCAGCAGTCCCGCGACAGGGTTGAACAATGAGCAGTTCTTC.

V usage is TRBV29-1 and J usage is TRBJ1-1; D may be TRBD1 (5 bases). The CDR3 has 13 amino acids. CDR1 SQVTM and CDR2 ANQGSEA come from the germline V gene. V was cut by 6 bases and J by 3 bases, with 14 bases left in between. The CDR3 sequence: CSVTGGGDTEAFF. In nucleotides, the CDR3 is TGCAGCGTAACAGGAGGCGGGGACACTGAAGCTTTCTTT. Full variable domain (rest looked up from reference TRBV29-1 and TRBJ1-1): SAVISQKPSRDICQRGTSLTIQCQVDSQVTMMFWYRQQPGQSLTLIATANQGSEATYESGFVIDKFPISRPNLTFSTLTVSNMSPEDSSIYLCSVTGGGDTEAFFGQGTRLTVV.

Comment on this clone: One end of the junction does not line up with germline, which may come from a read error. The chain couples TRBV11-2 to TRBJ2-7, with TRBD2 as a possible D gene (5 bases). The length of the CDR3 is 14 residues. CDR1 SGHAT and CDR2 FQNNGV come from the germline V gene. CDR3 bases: TGTGCCAGCAACTTAGGGCCGGGGACCTACGAGCAGTACTTC. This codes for CASNLGPGTYEQYF.

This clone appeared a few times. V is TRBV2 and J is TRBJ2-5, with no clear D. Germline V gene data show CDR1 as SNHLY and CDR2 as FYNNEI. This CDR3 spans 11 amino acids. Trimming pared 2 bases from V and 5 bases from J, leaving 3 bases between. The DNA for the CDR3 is TGTGCCAGCAGTGAATGGGAGACCCAGTACTTC. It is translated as CASSEWETQYF.

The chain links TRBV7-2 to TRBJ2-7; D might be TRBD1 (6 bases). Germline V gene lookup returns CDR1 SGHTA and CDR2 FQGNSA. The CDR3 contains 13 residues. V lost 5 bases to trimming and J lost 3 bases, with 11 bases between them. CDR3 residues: CASSARQVYEQYF. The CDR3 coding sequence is TGTGCCAGCAGCGCCCGACAGGTCTACGAGCAGTACTTC.

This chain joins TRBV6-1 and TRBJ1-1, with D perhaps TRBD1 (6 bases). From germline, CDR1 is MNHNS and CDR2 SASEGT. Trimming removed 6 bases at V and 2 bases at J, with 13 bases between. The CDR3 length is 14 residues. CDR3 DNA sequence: TGTGCCAGCAGGTTCAAGGGGGGTAACACTGAAGCTTTCTTT. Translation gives CASRFKGGNTEAFF.